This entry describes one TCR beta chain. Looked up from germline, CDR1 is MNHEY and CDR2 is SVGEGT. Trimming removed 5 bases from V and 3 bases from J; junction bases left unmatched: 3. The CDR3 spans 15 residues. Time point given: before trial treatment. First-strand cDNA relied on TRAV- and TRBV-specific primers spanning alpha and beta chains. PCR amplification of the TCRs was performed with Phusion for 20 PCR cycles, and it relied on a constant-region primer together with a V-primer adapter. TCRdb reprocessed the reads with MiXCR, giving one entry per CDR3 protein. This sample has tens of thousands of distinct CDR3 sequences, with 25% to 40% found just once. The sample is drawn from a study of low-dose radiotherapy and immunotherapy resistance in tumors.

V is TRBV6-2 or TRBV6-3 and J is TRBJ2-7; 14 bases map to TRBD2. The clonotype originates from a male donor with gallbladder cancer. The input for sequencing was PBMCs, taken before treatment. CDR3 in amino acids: CASSAGTSGSYEQYF. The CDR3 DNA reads TGTGCCAGCAGTGCTGGGACTAGCGGGAGCTACGAGCAGTACTTC.